These T cell receptor beta chains were read from a single sample in a study of shared clonotypes between healthy human individuals. Sequenced by immunoSEQ multiplex PCR; TCRdb stores in-frame clones only, minus some. The sample lists more than 2 million clones, roughly 96% occurring once. The sequenced sample consisted of naive CD4+ T cells sorted from blood. These receptors all come from a man aged 18 to 30 in good health. Both conserved end residues are part of each CDR3. The D gene is left open where the match is weak. The size field is filled for only some rows; it gives once, few, many or a size class.

TRBD2 . TRBJ2-3 TRBV7-6 CASSSGLALSTDTQYF TGTGCCAGCAGCTCGGGACTAGCGCTTAGCACAGATACGCAGTATTTT
. . TRBJ2-3 TRBV28 CASSLPRGNTDTQYF TGTGCCAGCAGTTTACCTCGAGGAAACACAGATACGCAGTATTTT
. few TRBJ1-5 TRBV10-3 CAISELGQINQPQHF TGTGCCATCAGTGAGTTAGGACAGATCAATCAGCCCCAGCATTTT
. . TRBJ2-1 TRBV10-3 CAISEGGTQFF TGTGCCATCAGTGAAGGGGGGACGCAGTTCTTC
TRBD1 . TRBJ1-6 TRBV7-9 CASSFGQDYNSPLHF TGTGCCAGCAGCTTCGGACAGGACTATAATTCACCCCTCCACTTT
. . TRBJ1-4 TRBV5-4 CASSLGTDGKLFF TGTGCCAGCAGCTTGGGCACAGACGGAAAACTGTTTTTT
. . TRBJ2-1 TRBV7-9 CASSFAAGGAAANQFF TGTGCCAGCAGCTTCGCAGCGGGTGGGGCGGCCGCGAATCAGTTCTTC
. . TRBJ2-7 TRBV27 CATRSRFAYEQYF TGTGCCACCCGATCCAGATTCGCCTACGAGCAGTACTTC
. . TRBJ1-6 TRBV6-6 CASSSANSPLHF TGTGCCAGCAGTTCCGCGAATTCACCCCTCCACTTT
. . TRBJ1-2 TRBV9 CASSEGPWGYTF TGTGCCAGCAGCGAGGGACCCTGGGGCTACACCTTC
. . TRBJ2-5 TRBV19 CASSSGTTIQETQYF TGTGCCAGCAGTTCCGGGACAACAATCCAAGAGACCCAGTACTTC
. . TRBJ2-1 TRBV5-1 CASSLVRGSDNEQFF TGCGCCAGCAGCTTGGTGAGGGGCAGTGACAATGAGCAGTTCTTC
. . TRBJ2-4 TRBV2 CASSGGQNIQYF TGTGCCAGCAGTGGCGGCCAAAACATTCAGTACTTC
. . TRBJ1-5 TRBV6-1 CASSEAGKGDQPQHF TGTGCCAGCAGTGAAGCGGGAAAAGGGGATCAGCCCCAGCATTTT
TRBD2 . TRBJ2-3 TRBV19 CASSIPSAGGPTDTQYF TGTGCCAGTAGTATCCCCTCAGCGGGAGGGCCCACAGATACGCAGTATTTT
. . TRBJ2-3 TRBV1 CTSSQDRLRSQYF TGCACCAGCAGCCAAGACCGGCTGAGATCGCAGTATTTT
. . TRBJ1-2 TRBV5-1 CASSSGTPGRGYTF TGCGCCAGCAGCTCCGGGACACCGGGGAGAGGCTACACCTTC
. once TRBJ2-1 TRBV11-2 CASSPEGGALGNEQFF TGTGCCAGCAGCCCCGAGGGGGGGGCCCTGGGCAATGAGCAGTTCTTC
TRBD1 . TRBJ1-2 TRBV27 CASSFSREAGTGYNYGYTF TGTGCCAGCAGTTTCTCGCGGGAGGCCGGGACAGGTTATAACTATGGCTACACCTTC
. . TRBJ2-1 TRBV27 CASRKGDSSLNEQFF TGTGCCAGCAGGAAAGGGGACTCCTCATTGAATGAGCAGTTCTTC
. many TRBJ2-1 TRBV4-1 CASSLGWGDSNNEQFF TGCGCCAGCAGCCTGGGCTGGGGGGACTCCAACAATGAGCAGTTCTTC
TRBD1 once TRBJ2-1 TRBV9 CASTMGTGSYNEQFF TGTGCCAGCACCATGGGGACAGGATCCTACAATGAGCAGTTCTTC
TRBD2 once TRBJ2-2 TRBV30 CAWASGGTGELFF TGTGCCTGGGCCTCGGGAGGCACCGGGGAGCTGTTTTTT
. . TRBJ2-1 TRBV5-6 CASSLGGAYLYNEQFF TGTGCCAGCAGCTTGGGAGGGGCCTACCTCTACAATGAGCAGTTCTTC
TRBD2 . TRBJ2-7 TRBV5-1 CASSLNSGASYEQYF TGCGCCAGCAGCTTGAATAGCGGGGCCTCCTACGAGCAGTACTTC
. . TRBJ1-4 TRBV5-1 CASSSPNTGNEKLFF TGCGCCAGCAGCTCGCCGAACACAGGGAACGAAAAACTGTTTTTT
TRBD1 once TRBJ2-6 TRBV7-2 CASSLDGTGSLSGANVLTF TGTGCCAGCAGCTTAGATGGGACAGGATCACTCTCTGGGGCCAACGTCCTGACTTTC
. . TRBJ1-1 TRBV11-2 CASSLASNTEAFF TGTGCCAGCAGCTTAGCCTCGAACACTGAAGCTTTCTTT
. . TRBJ1-2 TRBV5-1 CATSPGGQEGYTF TGCGCCACTTCCCCCGGGGGGCAGGAAGGCTACACCTTC
. . TRBJ1-1 TRBV7-2 CASSFAGRSTTEAFF TGTGCCAGCAGCTTTGCAGGGCGGAGCACAACTGAAGCTTTCTTT
. . TRBJ1-2 TRBV10-3 CAIKGQTNYGYTF TGTGCCATCAAAGGACAGACTAACTATGGCTACACCTTC
. once TRBJ1-1 TRBV10-1 CASSEDRNTEAFF TGCGCCAGCAGTGAGGACAGGAACACTGAAGCTTTCTTT
. once TRBJ1-5 TRBV15 CATSRDHGTYQPQHF TGTGCCACCAGCAGAGATCACGGCACCTATCAGCCCCAGCATTTT
. . TRBJ1-6 TRBV7-6 CASSLSGTVNSPLHF TGTGCCAGCAGCTTGTCCGGGACGGTGAATTCACCCCTCCACTTT
TRBD1 . TRBJ2-2 TRBV27 CASSGEGALAGELFF TGTGCCAGCAGCGGAGAGGGGGCCCTGGCCGGGGAGCTGTTTTTT
. . TRBJ2-2 TRBV20-1 CSAWVDGELFF TGCAGTGCTTGGGTTGACGGGGAGCTGTTTTTT
. . TRBJ1-2 TRBV5-1 CASSLEHGAGYTF TGCGCCAGCAGCTTGGAACACGGTGCCGGCTACACCTTC
. . TRBJ2-2 TRBV2 CASSVSPITGELFF TGTGCCAGCAGTGTGTCACCAATCACCGGGGAGCTGTTTTTT
TRBD1 . TRBJ1-4 TRBV2 CASRSGDSVYEKLFF TGTGCCAGCAGGTCAGGGGACAGCGTGTATGAAAAACTGTTTTTT
TRBD1 . TRBJ1-1 TRBV10-3 CAIKYDRGNTEAFF TGTGCCATCAAGTACGACAGGGGGAACACTGAAGCTTTCTTT
TRBD1 . TRBJ2-7 TRBV9 CASSVTGDGPYEQYF TGTGCCAGCAGCGTTACAGGGGATGGCCCCTACGAGCAGTACTTC
TRBD2 once TRBJ2-3 TRBV5-1 CASSLSGKGTDTQYF TGCGCCAGCAGCTTGAGCGGGAAGGGTACAGATACGCAGTATTTT
. . TRBJ1-1 TRBV28 CASTSGGARGTEAFF TGTGCCAGCACCTCGGGGGGGGCGCGGGGCACTGAAGCTTTCTTT
. . TRBJ1-1 TRBV10-3 CAISENRANTEAFF TGTGCCATCAGTGAGAACAGGGCGAACACTGAAGCTTTCTTT
. . TRBJ2-3 TRBV14 CASSQAGLTYTDTQYF TGTGCCAGCAGCCAAGCCGGACTTACTTACACAGATACGCAGTATTTT
. . TRBJ2-1 TRBV19 CASSIGQVGNEQFF TGTGCCAGTAGTATCGGGCAGGTAGGGAATGAGCAGTTCTTC
. . TRBJ1-1 TRBV9 CASSPRGAVGNTEAFF TGTGCCAGCAGCCCGAGGGGGGCGGTAGGGAACACTGAAGCTTTCTTT
. . TRBJ1-2 TRBV7-2 CASSIRSVPPTF TGTGCCAGCAGCATTAGGAGTGTCCCGCCTACCTTC
. . TRBJ1-5 TRBV6-1 CASSEQPESNQPQHF TGTGCCAGCAGTGAACAGCCAGAAAGCAATCAGCCCCAGCATTTT
. . TRBJ2-1 TRBV7-2 CACSFELAEQFF TGTGCCTGCAGCTTTGAGCTAGCGGAGCAGTTCTTC
TRBD1 . TRBJ2-2 TRBV29-1 CSVGQGDSNTGELFF TGCAGCGTAGGACAGGGCGATTCGAACACCGGGGAGCTGTTTTTT
. . TRBJ1-2 TRBV19 CASHGEARYGYTF TGTGCCAGCCACGGAGAAGCCCGATATGGCTACACCTTC